This T cell receptor (beta chain) was captured by sequencing in a study of early stage breast cancer tumors. Measured with immunoSEQ multiplex PCR; TCRdb has only the in-frame clones, and not every one. The sample has fewer than 70,000 clones; about three quarters are singletons. The V and J ends lost 3 bases and 0 bases respectively, with 11 bases between them. The CDR3 consists of 14 residues. From germline, CDR1 is SQVTM and CDR2 ANQGSEA. The V call is TRBV29-1, the J call TRBJ1-2, with D unclear. The origin of this receptor is a person aged 30-39 years with breast cancer. The sequenced sample consisted of blood. CDR3 in DNA: TGCAGCGTTGATTCTCTGGGAGCTAACTATGGCTACACCTTC. Translating it yields CSVDSLGANYGYTF.